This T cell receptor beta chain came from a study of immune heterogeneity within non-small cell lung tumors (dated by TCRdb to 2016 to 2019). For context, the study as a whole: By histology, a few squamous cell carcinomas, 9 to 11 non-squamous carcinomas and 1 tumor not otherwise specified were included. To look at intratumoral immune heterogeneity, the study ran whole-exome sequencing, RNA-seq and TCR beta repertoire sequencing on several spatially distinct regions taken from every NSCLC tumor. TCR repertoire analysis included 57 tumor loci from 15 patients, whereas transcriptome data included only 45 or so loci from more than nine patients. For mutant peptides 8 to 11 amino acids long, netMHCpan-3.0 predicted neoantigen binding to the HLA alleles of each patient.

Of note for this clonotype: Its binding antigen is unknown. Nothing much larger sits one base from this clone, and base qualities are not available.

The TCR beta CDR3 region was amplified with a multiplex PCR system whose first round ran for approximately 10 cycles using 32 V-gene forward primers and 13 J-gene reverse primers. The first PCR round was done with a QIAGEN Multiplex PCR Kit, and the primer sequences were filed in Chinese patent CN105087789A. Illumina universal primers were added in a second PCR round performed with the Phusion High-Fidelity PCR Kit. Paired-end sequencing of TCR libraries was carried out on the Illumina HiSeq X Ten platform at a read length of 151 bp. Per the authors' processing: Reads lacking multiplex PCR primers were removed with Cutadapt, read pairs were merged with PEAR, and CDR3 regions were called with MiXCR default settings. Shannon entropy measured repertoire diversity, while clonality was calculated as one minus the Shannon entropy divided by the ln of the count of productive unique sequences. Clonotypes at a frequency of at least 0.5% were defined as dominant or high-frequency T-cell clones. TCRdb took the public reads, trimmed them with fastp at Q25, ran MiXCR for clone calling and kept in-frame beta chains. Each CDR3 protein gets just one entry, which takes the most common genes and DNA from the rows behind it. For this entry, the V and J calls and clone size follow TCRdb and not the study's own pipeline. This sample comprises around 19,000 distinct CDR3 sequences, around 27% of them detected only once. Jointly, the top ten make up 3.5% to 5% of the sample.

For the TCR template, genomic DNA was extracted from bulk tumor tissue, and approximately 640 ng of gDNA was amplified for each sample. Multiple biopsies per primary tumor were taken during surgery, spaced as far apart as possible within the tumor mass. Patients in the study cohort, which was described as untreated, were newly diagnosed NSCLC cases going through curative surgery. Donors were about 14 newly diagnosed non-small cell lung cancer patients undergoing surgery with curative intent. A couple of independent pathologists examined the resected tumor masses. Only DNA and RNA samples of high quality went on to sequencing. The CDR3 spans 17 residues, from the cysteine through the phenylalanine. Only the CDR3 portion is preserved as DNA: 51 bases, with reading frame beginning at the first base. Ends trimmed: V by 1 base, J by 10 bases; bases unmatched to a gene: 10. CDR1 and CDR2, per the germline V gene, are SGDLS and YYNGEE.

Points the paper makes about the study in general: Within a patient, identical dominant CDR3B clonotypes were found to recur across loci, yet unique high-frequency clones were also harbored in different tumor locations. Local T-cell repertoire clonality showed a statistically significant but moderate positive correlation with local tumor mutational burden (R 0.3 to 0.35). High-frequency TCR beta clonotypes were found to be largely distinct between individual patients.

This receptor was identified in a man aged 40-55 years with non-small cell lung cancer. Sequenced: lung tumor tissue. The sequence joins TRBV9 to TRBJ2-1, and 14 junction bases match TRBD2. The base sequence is TGTGCCAGCAGCGTAATCCCGGGACTAGCGGGAGTAGGAGAGCAGTTCTTC. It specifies CASSVIPGLAGVGEQFF.